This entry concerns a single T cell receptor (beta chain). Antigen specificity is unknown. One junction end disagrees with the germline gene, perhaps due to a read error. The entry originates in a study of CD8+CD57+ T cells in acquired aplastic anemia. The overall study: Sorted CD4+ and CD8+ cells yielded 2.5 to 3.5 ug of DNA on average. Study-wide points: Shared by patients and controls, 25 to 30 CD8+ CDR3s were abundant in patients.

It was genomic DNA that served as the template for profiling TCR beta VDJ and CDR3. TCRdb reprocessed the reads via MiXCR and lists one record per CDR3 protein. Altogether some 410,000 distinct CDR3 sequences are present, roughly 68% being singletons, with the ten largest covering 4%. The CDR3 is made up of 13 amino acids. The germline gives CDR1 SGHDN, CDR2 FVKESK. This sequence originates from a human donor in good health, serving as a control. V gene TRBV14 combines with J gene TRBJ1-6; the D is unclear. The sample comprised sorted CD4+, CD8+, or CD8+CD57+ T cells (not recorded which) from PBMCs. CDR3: CASSLQTQSNDQF. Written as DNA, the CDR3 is TGTGCCAGCAGCCTACAAACTCAGAGCAATGACCAGTTT. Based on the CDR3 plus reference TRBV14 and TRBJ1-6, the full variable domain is EAGVTQFPSHSVIEKGQTVTLRCDPISGHDNLYWYRRVMGKEIKFLLHFVKESKQDESGMPNNRFLAERTGGTYSTLKVQPAELEDSGVYFCASSLQTQSNDQFGNGTRLTVT.